The sequence of this TCR beta chain was determined in a study of T-cell memory formation after mild COVID-19. Study-wide background: Among the donors, TCR clusters were largely specific to each donor. Study-wide findings and caveats: The authors did not confirm SARS-CoV-2 specificity of second-wave clones peaking day 37. Clones contracting across day 15 to 85 had a balanced CD4/CD8 profile; later expanding clones leaned CD4+.

Per germline, CDR1 DFQATT and CDR2 SNEGSKA (reference sequence). J lost 8 bases, V lost 4 bases, and 12 bases had no gene match. The length of the CDR3 is 14 residues. TCRdb redid the calling of the 5' RACE reads with MiXCR, one entry per CDR3 protein. The profile shows under 450,000 distinct CDR3 sequences, roughly a quarter of them singletons. Note on this clonotype: Its target is unknown.

Sample: PBMCs or a T cell subset sorted from them (not recorded which). This TCR was recovered from an adult woman who had mild COVID-19 (a few samples of this study predate the infection). Cell type and time point are not known. V usage is TRBV20-1 and J usage is TRBJ2-7, with 9 positions matching TRBD1. The CDR3 bases are TGCAGTGCTATAGGGGGCCGGGACAGGGTTCAGCAGTACTTC. Translating gives CSAIGGRDRVQQYF.